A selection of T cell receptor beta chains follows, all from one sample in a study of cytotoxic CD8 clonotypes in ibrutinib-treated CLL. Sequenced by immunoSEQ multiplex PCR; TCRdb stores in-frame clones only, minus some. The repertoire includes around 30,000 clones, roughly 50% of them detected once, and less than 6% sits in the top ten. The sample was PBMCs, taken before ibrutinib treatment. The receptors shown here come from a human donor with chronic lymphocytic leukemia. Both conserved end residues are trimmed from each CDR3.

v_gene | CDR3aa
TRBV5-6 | ASSLDRGTNTGELF
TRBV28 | ASSLQGGAGETQY
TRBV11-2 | ASSLRLPMDRAGGETQY
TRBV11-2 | ASSLVGVVQIPPYEQY
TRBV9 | ASSVGQGPQPQH
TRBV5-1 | ASSARLGHSYEQY
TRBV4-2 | ASSRRLGGNTTSGSSYEQY
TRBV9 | ASSDETDVNTEAF
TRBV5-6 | ASSWGQGAYVGYEQY
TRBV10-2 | ASSAVRTDGIY
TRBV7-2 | ASSLVGTGVGETQY
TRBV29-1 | SVVWDGYNEQF
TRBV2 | ASSLTRDARNTDTQY
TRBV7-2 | ASSLDTGLNTEAF
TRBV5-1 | ASSQQETQY
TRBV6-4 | ASSRTPGTSANEQF